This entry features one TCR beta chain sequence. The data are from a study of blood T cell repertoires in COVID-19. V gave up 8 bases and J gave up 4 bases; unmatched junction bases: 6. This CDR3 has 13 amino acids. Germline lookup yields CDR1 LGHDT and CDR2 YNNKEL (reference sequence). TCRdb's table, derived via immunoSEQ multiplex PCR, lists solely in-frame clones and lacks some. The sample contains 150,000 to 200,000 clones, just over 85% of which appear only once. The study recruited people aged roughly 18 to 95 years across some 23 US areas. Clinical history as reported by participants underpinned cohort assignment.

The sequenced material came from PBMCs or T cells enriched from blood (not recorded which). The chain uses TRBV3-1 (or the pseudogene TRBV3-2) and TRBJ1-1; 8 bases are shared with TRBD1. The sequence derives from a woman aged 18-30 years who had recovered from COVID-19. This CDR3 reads CASGQGSSTEAFF. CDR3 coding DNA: TGTGCCAGCGGACAGGGTTCCTCCACTGAAGCTTTCTTT.